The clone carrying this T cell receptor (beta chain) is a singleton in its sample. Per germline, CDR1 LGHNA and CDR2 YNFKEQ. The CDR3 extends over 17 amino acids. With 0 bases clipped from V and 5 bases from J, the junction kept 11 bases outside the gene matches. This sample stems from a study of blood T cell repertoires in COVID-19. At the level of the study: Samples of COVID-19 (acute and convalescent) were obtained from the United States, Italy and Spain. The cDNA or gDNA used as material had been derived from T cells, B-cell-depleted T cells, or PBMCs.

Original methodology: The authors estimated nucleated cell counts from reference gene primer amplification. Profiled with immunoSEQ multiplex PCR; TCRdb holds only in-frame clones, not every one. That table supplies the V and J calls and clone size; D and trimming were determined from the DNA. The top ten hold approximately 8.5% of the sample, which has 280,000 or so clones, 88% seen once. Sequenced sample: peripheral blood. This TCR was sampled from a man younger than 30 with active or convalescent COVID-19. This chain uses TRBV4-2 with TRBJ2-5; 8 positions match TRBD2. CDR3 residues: CASSQDQGTSGSETQYF. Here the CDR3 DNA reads TGTGCCAGCAGCCAAGATCAGGGGACTAGTGGGTCGGAGACCCAGTACTTC.